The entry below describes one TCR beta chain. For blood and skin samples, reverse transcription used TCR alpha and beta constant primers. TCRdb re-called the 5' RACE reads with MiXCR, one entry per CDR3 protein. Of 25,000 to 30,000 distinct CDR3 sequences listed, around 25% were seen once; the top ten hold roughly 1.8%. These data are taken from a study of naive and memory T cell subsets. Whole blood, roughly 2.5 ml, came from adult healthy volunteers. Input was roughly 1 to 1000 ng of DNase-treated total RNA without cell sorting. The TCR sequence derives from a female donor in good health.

As DNA, the CDR3 is TGCAGCGTGGCACAGGTAGATACGCAGTATTTT. Translation gives CSVAQVDTQYF. The J gene is TRBJ2-3, the V gene TRBV29-1; the D gene is possibly TRBD1 (5 bases). The CDR3 runs 11 residues. CDR1 and CDR2 (germline): SQVTM, ANQGSEA. The V and J ends lost 6 bases and 5 bases respectively, with 9 bases between them.